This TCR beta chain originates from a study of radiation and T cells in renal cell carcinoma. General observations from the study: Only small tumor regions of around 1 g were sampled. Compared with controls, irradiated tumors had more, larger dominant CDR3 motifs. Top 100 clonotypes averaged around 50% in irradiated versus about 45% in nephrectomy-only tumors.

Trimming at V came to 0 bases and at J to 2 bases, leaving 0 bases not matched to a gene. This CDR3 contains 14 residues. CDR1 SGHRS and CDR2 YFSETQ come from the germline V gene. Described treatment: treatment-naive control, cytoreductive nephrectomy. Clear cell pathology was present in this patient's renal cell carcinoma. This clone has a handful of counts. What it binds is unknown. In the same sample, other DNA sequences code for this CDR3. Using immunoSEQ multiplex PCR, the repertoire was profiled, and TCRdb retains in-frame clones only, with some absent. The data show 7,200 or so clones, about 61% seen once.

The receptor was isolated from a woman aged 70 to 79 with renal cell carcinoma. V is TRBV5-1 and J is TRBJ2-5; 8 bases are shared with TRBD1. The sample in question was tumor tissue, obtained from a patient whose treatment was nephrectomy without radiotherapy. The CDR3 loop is CASSLGQGQETQYF. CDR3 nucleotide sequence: TGCGCCAGCAGCTTGGGACAGGGGCAAGAGACCCAGTACTTC.